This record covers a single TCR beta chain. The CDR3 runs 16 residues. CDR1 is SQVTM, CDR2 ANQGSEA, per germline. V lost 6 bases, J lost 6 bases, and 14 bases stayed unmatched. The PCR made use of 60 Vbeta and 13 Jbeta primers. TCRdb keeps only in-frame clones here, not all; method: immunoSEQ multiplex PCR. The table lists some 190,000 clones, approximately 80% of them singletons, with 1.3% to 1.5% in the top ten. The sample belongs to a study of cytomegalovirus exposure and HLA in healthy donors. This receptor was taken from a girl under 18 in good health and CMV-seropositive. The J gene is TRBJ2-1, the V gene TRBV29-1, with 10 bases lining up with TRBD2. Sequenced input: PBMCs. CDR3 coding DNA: TGCAGCGTAGAACGGCTTAAGCCTAGCGGGAGCAATGAGCAGTTCTTC. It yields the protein CSVERLKPSGSNEQFF.